This entry lists 14 T cell receptor beta chains sequenced from one sample in a study of metastatic and nonmetastatic thyroid tumors. TCRdb re-analyzed the PCR reads using MiXCR. The sample holds 30,000 to 35,000 clones, about a fifth seen once. None of the patients had undergone any treatment ahead of thyroid surgery. The material sequenced was tumor tissue. The receptors were sampled from a male donor with papillary thyroid cancer or a benign thyroid nodule (not recorded which). Some clones in this sample may be carry-over from other donors' samples.

The J gene is TRBJ2-7, the V gene TRBV6-2 or TRBV6-3, with TRBD2 matching 9 bases. This CDR3 is built from 15 residues. The germline CDR1 and CDR2 sequences are MNHEY and SVGEGT. The junction had 11 bases not matched to a gene; V was cut back by 7 bases and J by 4 bases. The CDR3 loop is CASTPSGTSFYEQYF. CDR3 bases: TGTGCCAGCACTCCGAGTGGGACTAGCTTTTACGAGCAGTACTTC.

In this sample, this clone turned up many times. The V call is TRBV4-1, the J call TRBJ2-6; TRBD1 is a possible D gene (5 bases). The V and J ends lost 0 bases and 1 base respectively, with 16 bases between them. The germline gives CDR1 MGHRA, CDR2 YSYEKL. The CDR3 has 19 residues. This CDR3 is CASSQDGWGADSGANVLTF. For the CDR3, the DNA is TGCGCCAGCAGCCAAGATGGATGGGGCGCCGATTCTGGGGCCAACGTCCTGACTTTC.

Regarding this clone: The conserved final phenylalanine or tryptophan is absent from the CDR3, which likely points to a read error. This rearrangement joins TRBV11-2 to TRBJ2-1, with D tentatively TRBD1 (6 bases). The CDR3 loop spans 12 amino acids. CDR1 and CDR2 (germline): SGHAT, FQNNGV. Trimming took off 7 bases at V and 13 bases at J, with 17 bases between the two ends. CDR3 coding DNA: TGTGCCAGCATCTCCTACAGGGTAGATCAGTTCTCC. Protein sequence: CASISYRVDQFS.

A word on this clone: The CDR3 does not close with the conserved phenylalanine or tryptophan, likely indicating a read error. The genes are TRBV27 and TRBJ2-1; D possibly corresponds to TRBD2 (6 bases). The CDR3 is 15 residues long. The germline gives CDR1 MNHEY, CDR2 SMNVEV (reference sequence). Trimming stripped 7 bases from V and 2 bases from J, with 15 bases between. The CDR3: CASMRRGSTYNEQFS. For the CDR3, the DNA is TGTGCCAGCATGCGACGGGGGTCAACCTACAATGAGCAGTTCTCC.

This clone has a count of ten or more. The chain has TRBV7-9 and TRBJ2-5, with D maybe TRBD2 (7 bases). The CDR3 has 12 amino acids. Germline assignment: CDR1 SEHNR and CDR2 FQNEAQ (reference sequence). The germline V and J ends were trimmed by 6 bases and 3 bases, with 8 bases remaining between them. CDR3 in amino acids: CASRGGEETQYF. The CDR3 DNA reads TGTGCCAGCAGAGGGGGGGAAGAGACCCAGTACTTC.

The rearrangement links TRBV20-1 to TRBJ2-7; 9 bases fit TRBD2. The germline V gene encodes CDR1 DFQATT and CDR2 SNEGSKA (reference sequence). V gave up 4 bases and J gave up 2 bases; unmatched junction bases: 9. The CDR3 is made up of 15 amino acids. CDR3 bases: TGCAGTGCTAAAAACCTAGCGGGGAGAACCTACGAGCAGTACTTC. Encoded protein: CSAKNLAGRTYEQYF.

The rearrangement uses TRBV19 and TRBJ1-4; D not certain. This CDR3 comprises 15 residues. The V and J ends lost 3 bases and 4 bases respectively, with 12 bases between them. Germline CDR1 reads LNHDA; CDR2 reads SQIVND (reference sequence). CDR3 sequence: CASSIRTDNNEKLFF. CDR3 sequence (DNA): TGTGCCAGTAGTATCAGGACGGATAATAATGAAAAACTGTTTTTT.

This clone showed up many times. V usage is TRBV6-6 and J usage is TRBJ2-2, with D possibly TRBD1 on 5 matching bases. This CDR3 region has 15 residues. Per germline, CDR1 MNHNY and CDR2 SVGAGI (reference sequence). Between the trimmed V and J ends, which lost 2 bases and 7 bases, there was a span of 14 bases. The CDR3 nucleotides are TGTGCCAGCAGTTACCATGGGGCGCTGAACGGGGAGCTGTTTTTT. Protein product: CASSYHGALNGELFF.

This clone turned up a few times. The chain uses TRBV12-3 or TRBV12-4 and TRBJ2-3; 12 bases align to TRBD2. The V gene end was trimmed by 7 bases and the J gene end by 4 bases; junction bases not matched to a gene: 9. The CDR3 contains 16 residues. The CDR3 loop is CASTIRLAGGADTQYF. CDR3 nucleotides: TGTGCCAGCACCATAAGGCTAGCGGGAGGGGCAGATACGCAGTATTTT.

In its sample, this clone is medium-sized. The chain is built from TRBV5-1 and TRBJ2-6; D unclear. The CDR3 consists of 13 residues. V lost 5 bases to trimming and J lost 0 bases, with 3 bases between them. Germline loops: CDR1 SGHRS, CDR2 YFSETQ. CDR3 in amino acids: CASRNSGANVLTF. In DNA, the CDR3 is TGCGCCAGCAGGAACTCTGGGGCCAACGTCCTGACTTTC.

J is TRBJ2-1 and V is TRBV7-9; no definite D call. V was shortened by 2 bases and J by 13 bases, with 12 bases between the two germline ends. The CDR3 covers 12 residues. CDR1 is SEHNR and CDR2 is FQNEAQ in the germline V gene (reference sequence). The CDR3 region is CASSLLLIDQFF. CDR3 sequence (DNA): TGTGCCAGCAGCTTATTGTTGATCGATCAGTTCTTC.

This clone occurred many times. V gene TRBV29-1 combines with J gene TRBJ1-4; D is perhaps TRBD1 (5 bases). This CDR3 is 14 amino acids long. Trimming shortened V by 4 bases and J by 6 bases, and 15 bases separated the two germline ends. Germline CDR1 SQVTM, CDR2 ANQGSEA. The CDR3, as DNA: TGCAGCGTTGTTCCGTTCGGGGCGCATGAAAAACTGTTTTTT. This sequence encodes CSVVPFGAHEKLFF.

Many counts were recorded for this clone. This sequence joins TRBV6-1 and TRBJ1-3, with D hard to call. Trimming removed 8 bases at V and 4 bases at J, with 21 bases between. This CDR3 spans 16 amino acids. Germline loops: CDR1 MNHNS, CDR2 SASEGT. CDR3 coding DNA: TGTGCCAGCGTGGCCCCAGATTACGTGAGGGGAAACACCATATATTTT. Amino acids: CASVAPDYVRGNTIYF.

This clone was seen ten or more times. V is TRBV11-2 and J is TRBJ1-1; D gene unclear. The ends were cut back, 1 base at V and 0 bases at J, with 3 bases in the middle. The CDR3 length is 13 residues. CDR1 and CDR2 from the germline V gene are SGHAT and FQNNGV. CDR3 in amino acids: CASSLVVNTEAFF. The CDR3 coding sequence is TGTGCCAGCAGCTTAGTGGTGAACACTGAAGCTTTCTTT.